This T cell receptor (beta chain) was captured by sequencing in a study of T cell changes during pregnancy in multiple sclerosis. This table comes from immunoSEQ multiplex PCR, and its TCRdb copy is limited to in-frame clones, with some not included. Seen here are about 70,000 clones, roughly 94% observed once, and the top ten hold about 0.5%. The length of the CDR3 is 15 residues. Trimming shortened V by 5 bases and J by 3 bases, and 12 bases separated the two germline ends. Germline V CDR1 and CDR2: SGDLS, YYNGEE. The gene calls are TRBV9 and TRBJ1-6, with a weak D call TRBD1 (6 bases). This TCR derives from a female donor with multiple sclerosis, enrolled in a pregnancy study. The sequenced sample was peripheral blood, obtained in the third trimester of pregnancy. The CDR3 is CASSANRDYNSPLHF. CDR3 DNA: TGTGCCAGCAGTGCTAACAGGGACTATAATTCACCCCTCCACTTT.